The 3 T cell receptor beta chains below come from one sample, sequenced in a study of T cell responses to AZD1222 COVID-19 vaccine. The table came from immunoSEQ multiplex PCR; TCRdb's copy has only in-frame clones and leaves some out. The sample yields under 200,000 clones, approximately 90% seen once. Sample: peripheral blood, taken 28 days after the second dose of the MenACWY control vaccine. The receptors were gathered from an adult who received the MenACWY meningococcal vaccine as a control.

This clone was recorded only once. V gene TRBV27 combines with J gene TRBJ1-1, with D perhaps matching TRBD1 (5 bases). This CDR3 has 15 amino acids. From germline, CDR1 is MNHEY and CDR2 SMNVEV (reference sequence). V shed 5 bases and J shed 4 bases, with 17 bases lying between them. This CDR3 is CASSPGTAGSTEAFF. DNA of the CDR3: TGTGCCAGCAGTCCGGGGACGGCCGGGAGCACTGAAGCTTTCTTT.

The chain is built from TRBV9 and TRBJ2-2; the D is unclear. The CDR3 contains 15 residues. Germline V gene sequence: CDR1 SGDLS, CDR2 YYNGEE. The ends were cut back, 3 bases at V and 1 base at J, with 10 bases in the middle. CDR3 in DNA: TGTGCCAGCAGCGGCCTAGGAATGAACACCGGGGAGCTGTTTTTT. This codes for CASSGLGMNTGELFF. The full variable domain, rest sourced from reference TRBV9 and TRBJ2-2, is DSGVTQTPKHLITATGQRVTLRCSPRSGDLSVYWYQQSLDQGLQFLIQYYNGEERAKGNILERFSAQQFPDLHSELNLSSLELGDSALYFCASSGLGMNTGELFFGEGSRLTVL.

There are a few counts of this clone. V usage is TRBV7-8 and J usage is TRBJ1-4; TRBD1 matches 7 bases. Trimming at V came to 3 bases and at J to 0 bases, leaving 7 bases not matched to a gene. The germline V gene encodes CDR1 SGHVS and CDR2 FQNEAQ. CDR3 length equals 17 residues. The CDR3: CASSFSRTGATNEKLFF. The CDR3 DNA reads as TGTGCCAGCAGCTTTAGCAGGACAGGTGCAACTAATGAAAAACTGTTTTTT. Looking up the rest from reference TRBV7-8 and TRBJ1-4 gives the full variable domain: GAGVSQSPRYKVAKRGQDVALRCDPISGHVSLFWYQQALGQGPEFLTYFQNEAQLDKSGLPSDRFFAERPEGSVSTLKIQRTQQEDSAVYLCASSFSRTGATNEKLFFGSGTQLSVL.